One sample yielded the 7 T cell receptor beta chains listed below, sequenced in a study of T cell responses to AZD1222 COVID-19 vaccine. TCRdb keeps only in-frame clones here, not all; method: immunoSEQ multiplex PCR. The sample consists of around 110,000 clones, 90% to 95% of them appearing once. The sample was peripheral blood, taken 28 days after the second AZD1222 dose. Every receptor here comes from an adult who received the AZD1222 COVID-19 vaccine.

This chain connects TRBV28 to TRBJ1-6, with no clear D. The CDR3 runs 13 residues. The V and J ends lost 5 bases and 5 bases respectively, with 7 bases between them. Germline V gene lookup returns CDR1 MDHEN and CDR2 SYDVKM. CDR3 amino acids: CASSRTDNSPLHF. Written as DNA, the CDR3 is TGTGCCAGCAGTCGGACGGATAATTCACCCCTCCACTTT.

The chain joins TRBV14 to TRBJ2-7; TRBD2 might be the D (5 bases). The germline CDR1 and CDR2 sequences are SGHDN and FVKESK. V was clipped by 4 bases and J by 3 bases, with 13 bases between them. This CDR3 has 14 residues. In DNA form, the CDR3 reads TGTGCCAGCAGCCCCCAGAGCGGAAACTACGAGCAGTACTTC. The encoded protein is CASSPQSGNYEQYF.

This chain joins TRBV5-4 and TRBJ1-3; unclear D gene. Germline V gene sequence: CDR1 SGHNT, CDR2 YYREEE (reference sequence). The ends were cut back, 1 base at V and 4 bases at J, with 6 bases in the middle. CDR3 length equals 13 residues. The CDR3 sequence is CASSLREGNTIYF. The CDR3, as DNA: TGTGCCAGCAGCTTGAGGGAAGGAAACACCATATATTTT. Combining the CDR3 with reference TRBV5-4 and TRBJ1-3 gives the whole variable domain ETGVTQSPTHLIKTRGQQVTLRCSSQSGHNTVSWYQQALGQGPQFIFQYYREEENGRGNFPPRFSGLQFPNYSSELNVNALELDDSALYLCASSLREGNTIYFGEGSWLTVV.

The chain is built from TRBV25-1 and TRBJ2-3, with 7 bases fitting TRBD2. The J segment lost 4 bases and the V segment lost 7 bases, leaving 5 bases of the junction unmatched. Germline CDR1 reads MGHDK; CDR2 reads SYGVNS. The CDR3 is 13 residues long. The CDR3: CASNRLASDTQYF. CDR3 nucleotide sequence: TGTGCCAGCAACCGACTAGCCTCAGATACGCAGTATTTT.

CDR3 nucleotide sequence: TGTGCCAGCAGCTTGGGCTCCCCCCCCTCCTACAATGAGCAGTTCTTC. Translation: CASSLGSPPSYNEQFF. The chain couples TRBV5-8 to TRBJ2-1; no definite D call. This CDR3 spans 16 amino acids. Germline CDR1 is SGHTS and CDR2 is YDEGEE. The germline V and J ends were trimmed by 0 bases and 0 bases, with 10 bases remaining between them.

The rearrangement joins TRBV3-1 (or the pseudogene TRBV3-2) to TRBJ1-2; D remains ambiguous. Between the trimmed V and J ends, which lost 1 base and 6 bases, there was a span of 12 bases. The CDR3 length is 14 residues. The germline V gene has CDR1 LGHDT and CDR2 YNNKEL (reference sequence). The CDR3 DNA follows: TGTGCCAGCAGCCAAGCTTCAGGTGTCAATGGCTACACCTTC. Encoded protein: CASSQASGVNGYTF.

The V and J genes are TRBV30 and TRBJ1-5, with TRBD1 identical over 7 bases. The CDR3 contains 14 residues. The V and J ends lost 2 bases and 9 bases, in that order; junction bases with no gene match: 10. Germline V gene data show CDR1 as GTSNPN and CDR2 as SVGIG (reference sequence). CDR3 region: CAWSTTNRGRPQHF. In nucleotides, the CDR3 is TGTGCCTGGAGTACCACTAACAGGGGAAGGCCCCAGCATTTT.